This entry features one T cell receptor (beta chain) sequence. Germline V gives CDR1 KGHSH, CDR2 LQKENI. This CDR3 contains 15 residues. Unmatched junction bases numbered 6, after V lost 5 bases and J lost 0 bases. The data were taken from a study of blood T cell repertoires in COVID-19. Study-level background: Samples taken during acute and convalescent COVID-19 were collected in the United States, Italy and Spain.

As originally analysed: Estimates of nucleated cell counts were drawn from the amplification of reference gene primers. Here immunoSEQ multiplex PCR was the method, and the copy in TCRdb shows in-frame clones only, minus some. That table gives V, J and clone size, and the DNA gave D and trimming. The table shows about 36,000 clones, with around four fifths occurring only once. The genes are TRBV18 and TRBJ2-7; 8 bases agree with TRBD1. The source is a man aged 50 to 59 with active COVID-19. Sample: peripheral blood. DNA for the CDR3: TGTGCCAGCTCATCTCGGACAGGGACCTCCTACGAGCAGTACTTC. It encodes CASSSRTGTSYEQYF.